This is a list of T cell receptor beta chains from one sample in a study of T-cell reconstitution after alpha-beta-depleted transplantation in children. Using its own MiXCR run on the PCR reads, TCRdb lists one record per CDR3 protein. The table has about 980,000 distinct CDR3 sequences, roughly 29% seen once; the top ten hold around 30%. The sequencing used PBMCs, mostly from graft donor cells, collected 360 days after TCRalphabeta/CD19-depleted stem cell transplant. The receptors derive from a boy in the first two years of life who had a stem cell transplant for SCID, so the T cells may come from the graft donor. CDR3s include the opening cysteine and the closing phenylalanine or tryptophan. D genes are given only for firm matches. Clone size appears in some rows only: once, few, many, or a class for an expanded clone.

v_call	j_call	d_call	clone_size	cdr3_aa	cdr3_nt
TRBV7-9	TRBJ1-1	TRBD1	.	CASSAPRGLGNEAFF	TGTGCCAGCAGCGCGCCCAGGGGGTTGGGGAATGAAGCTTTCTTT
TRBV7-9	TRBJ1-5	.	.	CASSRGGLSNQPQHF	TGTGCCAGCAGCCGGGGAGGTCTGTCCAACCAGCCCCAGCATTTT
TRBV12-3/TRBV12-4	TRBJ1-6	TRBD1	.	CASRPNRGADSPLHF	TGTGCCAGCAGGCCCAACAGGGGAGCCGATTCACCCCTCCACTTT
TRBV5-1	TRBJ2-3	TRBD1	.	CASSPRDRGKDTQYF	TGCGCCAGCAGCCCGCGGGACAGGGGTAAAGATACGCAGTATTTT
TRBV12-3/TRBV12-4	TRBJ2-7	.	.	CASSLRDLYEQYF	TGTGCCAGCAGTTTAAGAGACCTTTACGAGCAGTACTTC
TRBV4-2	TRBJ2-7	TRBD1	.	CASSRQGGGYEQYF	TGTGCCAGCAGCCGACAGGGGGGGGGCTACGAGCAGTACTTC
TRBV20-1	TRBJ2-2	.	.	CSARSLFSGELFF	TGCAGTGCTAGGTCCCTCTTCTCCGGGGAGCTGTTTTTT
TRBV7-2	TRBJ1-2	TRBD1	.	CASSLDPTGVGGYTF	TGTGCCAGCAGCTTAGACCCGACAGGGGTCGGGGGCTACACCTTC
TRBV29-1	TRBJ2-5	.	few	CSVETLGRETQYF	TGCAGCGTTGAGACGCTGGGGCGAGAGACCCAGTACTTC
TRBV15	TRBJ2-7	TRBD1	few	CATSRDALTRDRVVEQYF	TGTGCCACCAGCAGAGATGCCCTGACCCGGGACAGGGTCGTCGAGCAGTACTTC
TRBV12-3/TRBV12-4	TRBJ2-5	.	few	CASSFLGIETQYF	TGTGCCAGCAGTTTCCTAGGTATAGAGACCCAGTACTTC
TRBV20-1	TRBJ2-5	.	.	CSALQGNGETQYF	TGCAGTGCGCTTCAGGGTAATGGAGAGACCCAGTACTTC
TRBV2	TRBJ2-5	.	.	CASSEKWARAQYF	TGTGCCAGCAGTGAAAAGTGGGCCAGGGCCCAGTACTTC
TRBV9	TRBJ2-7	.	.	CASSPTGTIASHEQYF	TGTGCCAGCAGCCCGACCGGGACCATCGCCTCTCACGAGCAGTACTTC
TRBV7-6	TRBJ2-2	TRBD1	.	CASSARGRAGELFF	TGTGCCAGCAGCGCCAGGGGGCGGGCCGGGGAGCTGTTTTTT
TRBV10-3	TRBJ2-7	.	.	CAISETNEQYF	TGTGCCATCAGTGAAACAAACGAGCAGTACTTC
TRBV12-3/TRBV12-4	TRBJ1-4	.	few	CASSLLRGTGEKLFF	TGTGCCAGCAGTTTGCTTCGGGGTACGGGGGAAAAACTGTTTTTT
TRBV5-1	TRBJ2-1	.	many	CASSLGGPRGSSASSYNEQFF	TGCGCCAGCAGCTTGGGGGGACCCAGGGGATCTAGCGCGAGCTCCTACAATGAGCAGTTCTTC
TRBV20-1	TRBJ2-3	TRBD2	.	CSASAARGAQDTQYF	TGCAGTGCTAGTGCTGCGCGGGGGGCCCAAGATACGCAGTATTTT
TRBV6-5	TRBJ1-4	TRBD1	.	CASSYTTGGNEKLFF	TGTGCCAGCAGTTACACGACAGGGGGTAATGAAAAACTGTTTTTT
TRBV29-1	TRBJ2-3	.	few	CSAEGADTQYF	TGCAGCGCCGAGGGGGCAGATACGCAGTATTTT
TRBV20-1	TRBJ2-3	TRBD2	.	CSAGGVYTDTQYF	TGCAGTGCTGGGGGGGTCTACACAGATACGCAGTATTTT
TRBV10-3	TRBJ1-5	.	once	CAISESAGVGQPQHF	TGTGCCATCAGTGAGTCGGCGGGGGTCGGTCAGCCCCAGCATTTT
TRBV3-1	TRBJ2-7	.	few	CASSHRLAWGYEQYF	TGTGCCAGCAGCCACCGCCTAGCCTGGGGCTACGAGCAGTACTTC
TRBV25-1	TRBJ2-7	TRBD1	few	CATTPTGTGSYEQYF	TGTGCCACCACCCCGACAGGGACCGGGTCCTACGAGCAGTACTTC
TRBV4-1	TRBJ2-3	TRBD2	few	CASSHSGGPSTDTQYF	TGCGCCAGCAGCCACAGCGGGGGCCCAAGCACAGATACGCAGTATTTT
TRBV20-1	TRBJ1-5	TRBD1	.	CSANTAGTGGQPQHF	TGCAGTGCAAATACCGCCGGGACAGGGGGGCAGCCCCAGCATTTT
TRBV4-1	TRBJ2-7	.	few	CASSQVAGIYEQYF	TGCGCCAGCAGCCAAGTCGCAGGGATTTACGAGCAGTACTTC
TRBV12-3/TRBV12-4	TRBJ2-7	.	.	CASARTGVAPIRSYEQYF	TGTGCCAGCGCTCGGACGGGGGTCGCACCCATTCGTTCCTACGAGCAGTACTTC
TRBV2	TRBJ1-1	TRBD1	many	CASSLPDRLPNTEAFF	TGTGCCAGCAGCCTCCCGGACAGGTTGCCGAACACTGAAGCTTTCTTT
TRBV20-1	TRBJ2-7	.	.	CSARSYRGRKSGGTPGEQYF	TGCAGTGCTAGATCTTACAGGGGGCGGAAAAGCGGGGGCACTCCGGGGGAGCAGTACTTC
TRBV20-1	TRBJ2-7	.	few	CSARLTTHEQYF	TGCAGTGCTAGACTGACTACACACGAGCAGTACTTC
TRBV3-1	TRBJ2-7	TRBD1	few	CASSQDWGTGSTYEQYF	TGTGCCAGCAGCCAAGATTGGGGGACAGGGTCAACCTACGAGCAGTACTTC
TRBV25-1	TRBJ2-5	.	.	CASRQTQETQYF	TGTGCCAGCCGACAGACTCAAGAGACCCAGTACTTC
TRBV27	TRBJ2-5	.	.	CASSPRWGETQYF	TGTGCCAGCAGCCCAAGGTGGGGAGAGACCCAGTACTTC
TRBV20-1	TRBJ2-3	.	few	CSARLGGRDTQYF	TGCAGTGCCAGACTAGGTGGGAGGGATACGCAGTATTTT
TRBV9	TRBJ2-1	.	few	CASSVALLGDRDSYNEQFF	TGTGCCAGCAGCGTAGCTCTTTTGGGGGATAGGGACTCCTACAATGAGCAGTTCTTC
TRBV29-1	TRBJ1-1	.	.	CSVALNTEAFF	TGCAGCGTTGCCCTGAACACTGAAGCTTTCTTT
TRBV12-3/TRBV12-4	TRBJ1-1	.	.	CASSRYNGNTEAFF	TGTGCCAGCAGCCGCTATAACGGGAACACTGAAGCTTTCTTT